A single sample is the source of the 9 T cell receptor beta chains below, sequenced in a study of early T cells in non-severe SARS-CoV-2 infection. TCRdb processed the 5' RACE reads anew with MiXCR; each CDR3 protein has one entry. This sample yields about 22,000 distinct CDR3 sequences, of which 4.7% are seen a single time; approximately 15% belongs to the top ten. Input material: whole blood. The receptor source for this set is an adult who was a healthcare worker with PCR-confirmed SARS-CoV-2 infection or an uninfected control (not recorded which).

V usage is TRBV7-2 and J usage is TRBJ2-3, with 7 bases lining up with TRBD2. This CDR3 spans 17 amino acids. V was clipped by 5 bases and J by 7 bases; unmatched bases: 18. The germline CDR1 and CDR2 sequences are SGHTA and FQGNSA. The CDR3 coding sequence is TGTGCCAGCAGCCCCCCCCCGGTGATAGCGGGCAAGTATACGCAGTATTTT. Protein sequence: CASSPPPVIAGKYTQYF.

This chain links TRBV7-9 with TRBJ1-2; no definite D call. The CDR3 runs to 13 residues. The germline V and J ends were trimmed by 1 base and 6 bases, with 9 bases remaining between them. Germline lookup yields CDR1 SEHNR and CDR2 FQNEAQ (reference sequence). In DNA, the CDR3 is TGTGCCAGCAGCTTAGAGGGATCTCATGGCTACACCTTC. Translating it yields CASSLEGSHGYTF.

As DNA, the CDR3 is TGTGCCAGCACCGGCTCCTATAATTCACCCCTCCACTTT. Translation gives CASTGSYNSPLHF. The chain recombines TRBV21-1 with TRBJ1-6. TRBV21-1 constitutes a pseudogene. There are 13 residues in the CDR3.

The J gene is TRBJ1-2, the V gene TRBV12-3 or TRBV12-4; 8 nucleotides align to TRBD1. J lost 4 bases, V lost 3 bases, and 1 base had no gene match. The CDR3 covers 13 residues. CDR3 sequence: CASSLTGAYGYTF. CDR3 DNA: TGTGCCAGCAGTTTGACAGGGGCCTATGGCTACACCTTC.

This clonotype appeared a few times. The J gene is TRBJ1-6, the V gene TRBV7-2; D gene ambiguous. The germline V gene has CDR1 SGHTA and CDR2 FQGNSA. Trimming removed 5 bases from V and 10 bases from J, with 21 bases in between. The CDR3 has 16 amino acids. The CDR3 nucleotides are TGTGCCAGCAGCCCAGACGGCGAAGGAGGGAGGTCACCCCTCCACTTT. As protein: CASSPDGEGGRSPLHF.

This clonotype was seen a few times. The chain carries TRBV2 and TRBJ2-7; D is uncertain. Germline lookup yields CDR1 SNHLY and CDR2 FYNNEI. Trimming shortened V by 4 bases and J by 4 bases, and 2 bases separated the two germline ends. The CDR3 loop spans 10 amino acids. The CDR3 here is CASSGYEQYF. The DNA for the CDR3 is TGTGCCAGCAGTGGTTACGAGCAGTACTTC. The full variable domain, rest sourced from reference TRBV2 and TRBJ2-7, is EPEVTQTPSHQVTQMGQEVILRCVPISNHLYFYWYRQILGQKVEFLVSFYNNEISEKSEIFDDQFSVERPDGSNFTLKIRSTKLEDSAMYFCASSGYEQYFGPGTRLTVT.

This clonotype was found many times. The chain has TRBV7-6 and TRBJ1-6; D is undetermined. CDR3 length equals 18 residues. Trimming took off 5 bases at V and 5 bases at J, with 22 bases between the two ends. CDR1 and CDR2 (germline): SGHVS, FNYEAQ. CDR3 DNA: TGTGCCAGCAGCCAGACATCTTATCGACGTGGAAATAATTCACCCCTCCACTTT. Protein sequence: CASSQTSYRRGNNSPLHF.

The chain links TRBV30 to TRBJ1-4; a possible D gene is TRBD1 (6 bases). CDR3 length: 12 amino acids. V was trimmed by 3 bases and J by 9 bases, leaving 11 bases between them. The germline V gene encodes CDR1 GTSNPN and CDR2 SVGIG (reference sequence). CDR3 coding DNA: TGTGCCTGGAGACAGGGAGGTCAAAAACTGTTTTTT. Its protein product is CAWRQGGQKLFF.

This clonotype was seen a handful of times. The V and J genes are TRBV10-1 and TRBJ1-2; TRBD1 might be the D (6 bases). With 0 bases removed from V and 7 bases from J, the gap between germline ends came to 18 bases. Germline values: CDR1 WNHNN, CDR2 SYGVQD (reference sequence). The CDR3 runs to 16 residues. CDR3 residues: CASSESRDTDLVGYTF. The CDR3 DNA is TGCGCCAGCAGTGAGTCGCGGGACACGGACCTTGTTGGCTACACCTTC.